This TCR beta chain was sequenced during a study of blood T cell repertoires in COVID-19. Overall study: From T cells, B-cell-depleted T cells, or PBMCs came the material, which was cDNA or gDNA.

The length of the CDR3 is 14 residues. The V gene end was trimmed by 3 bases and the J gene end by 7 bases; junction bases not matched to a gene: 5. The germline CDR1 and CDR2 sequences are MNHNY and SVGAGI (reference sequence). Authors' analysis steps: Estimates of nucleated cell counts were drawn from the amplification of reference gene primers. Libraries were prepared by immunoSEQ multiplex PCR; TCRdb keeps only in-frame clonotypes and omits some of them. From that table come the V and J calls and clone size; the DNA was used to work out D and trimming. The table records about 250,000 clones, 88% of them present only once.

The rearrangement joins TRBV6-6 to TRBJ2-2; 7 bases are a match to TRBD2. The sample comprised peripheral blood. The TCR comes from a woman between 25 and 40 years old with COVID-19, enrolled during active disease. DNA of the CDR3: TGTGCCAGCAGTTATGCGGGGAGGGGCGGGGAGCTGTTTTTT. Protein: CASSYAGRGGELFF.